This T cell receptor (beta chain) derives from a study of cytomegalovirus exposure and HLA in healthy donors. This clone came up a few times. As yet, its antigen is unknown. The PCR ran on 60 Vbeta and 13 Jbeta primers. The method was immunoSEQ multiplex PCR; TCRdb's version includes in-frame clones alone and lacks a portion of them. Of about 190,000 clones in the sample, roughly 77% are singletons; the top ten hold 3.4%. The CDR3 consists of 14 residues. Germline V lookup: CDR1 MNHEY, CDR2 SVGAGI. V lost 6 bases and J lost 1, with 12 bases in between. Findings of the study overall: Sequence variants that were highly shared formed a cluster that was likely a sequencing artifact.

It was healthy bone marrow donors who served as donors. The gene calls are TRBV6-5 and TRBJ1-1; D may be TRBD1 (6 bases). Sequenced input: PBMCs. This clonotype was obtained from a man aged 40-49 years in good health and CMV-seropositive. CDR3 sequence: CASRDGTSNTEAFF. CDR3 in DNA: TGTGCCAGCAGGGACGGGACATCGAACACTGAAGCTTTCTTT.